This passage covers 5 T cell receptor beta chains from one sample sequenced in a study of OX40 agonist ivuxolimab in advanced cancers. Clones were read by immunoSEQ multiplex PCR, and TCRdb kept only the in-frame ones, dropping some. There are about 81,000 clones in the sample; around 90% occur only once, and about 0.45% lies in the top ten. Sample: CD4+ or CD8+ T cells sorted from blood, taken in a trial of the OX40 agonist ivuxolimab. All receptors derive from an adult with an advanced solid tumor such as melanoma, head and neck, liver or kidney cancer.

The chain combines TRBV28 with TRBJ2-5, with a tentative D call TRBD2 (7 bases). CDR3 length: 15 amino acids. V gave up 4 bases and J gave up 1 base, with 13 bases separating them. Germline V gene data show CDR1 as MDHEN and CDR2 as SYDVKM. The CDR3 spells CASSSGGASQETQYF. The CDR3, as DNA: TGTGCCAGCAGTTCGGGGGGCGCCTCCCAAGAGACCCAGTACTTC.

The chain couples TRBV6-5 to TRBJ2-1, with D unclear. The germline V gene has CDR1 MNHEY and CDR2 SVGAGI. This CDR3 spans 12 amino acids. Trimming took off 2 bases at V and 5 bases at J, with 4 bases between the two ends. CDR3 residues: CASSYPNNEQFF. CDR3 bases: TGTGCCAGCAGTTACCCCAACAATGAGCAGTTCTTC.

DNA for the CDR3: TGCGCCAGCAGCCCCCGTGCAGCTGAGCCTGAAGCTTTCTTT. It encodes CASSPRAAEPEAFF. The rearrangement uses TRBV4-1 and TRBJ1-1; D is ambiguous. Germline values: CDR1 MGHRA, CDR2 YSYEKL. V was cut by 4 bases and J by 6 bases, with 15 bases left in between. The CDR3 runs to 14 residues.

The V gene is TRBV6-5, the J gene TRBJ2-1, with D maybe TRBD1 (6 bases). Trimming shortened V by 6 bases and J by 8 bases, and 17 bases separated the two germline ends. The CDR3 runs 14 residues. Per germline, CDR1 MNHEY and CDR2 SVGAGI. The DNA for the CDR3 is TGTGCCAGCAGCCCAGGGCCAGGGGTCTATGAGCAGTTCTTC. Protein sequence: CASSPGPGVYEQFF.

This rearrangement joins TRBV7-9 to TRBJ2-7; D is perhaps TRBD1 or TRBD2 (5 bases each). V gave up 2 bases and J gave up 3 bases, with 11 bases separating them. Per germline, CDR1 SEHNR and CDR2 FQNEAQ (reference sequence). The CDR3 loop spans 14 amino acids. This CDR3 is CASSLTAGSYEQYF. CDR3 DNA sequence: TGTGCCAGCAGCTTAACGGCAGGGAGCTACGAGCAGTACTTC.